Below are 31 T cell receptor beta chains sequenced from a single sample in a study of T cell changes during pregnancy in multiple sclerosis. The data were produced by immunoSEQ multiplex PCR, yet TCRdb's version contains in-frame clones alone and is incomplete. This table has tens of thousands of clones, roughly 89% appearing once. The source was CD8+ T cells from peripheral blood mononuclear cells, collected in the third trimester of pregnancy. The receptors originated from a female donor with multiple sclerosis, enrolled in a pregnancy study.

The V call is TRBV10-3, the J call TRBJ1-5, with TRBD1 matching over 7 bases. The V gene's germline CDR1 is ENHRY and CDR2 SYGVKD. Germline trimming cut 6 bases from V and 7 bases from J; bases unmatched to any gene: 12. This CDR3 is 15 amino acids long. For the CDR3, the DNA is TGTGCCATCAGGACGACAGGGCCCTCGGACCAGCCCCAGCATTTT. The encoded protein is CAIRTTGPSDQPQHF.

This chain links TRBV9 with TRBJ1-1, with TRBD1 matching over 8 bases. This CDR3 contains 15 residues. Germline V gives CDR1 SGDLS, CDR2 YYNGEE. Trimming at V came to 3 bases and at J to 3 bases, leaving 7 bases not matched to a gene. CDR3 nucleotide sequence: TGTGCCAGCAGCGAACCGGGACAGGAGGACACTGAAGCTTTCTTT. Its translation is CASSEPGQEDTEAFF.

In its sample, this clone ranks as large. This chain links TRBV6-4 with TRBJ2-2; 8 nucleotides match TRBD1. In germline, CDR1 is MRHNA, CDR2 SNTAGT. V trimming: 0 bases; J trimming: 7 bases; junction bases outside the gene matches: 4. There are 15 residues in the CDR3. CDR3 residues: CASSDSAGGHGELFF. CDR3 sequence (DNA): TGTGCCAGCAGTGACTCCGCAGGGGGCCACGGGGAGCTGTTTTTT.

This chain joins TRBV6-1 and TRBJ1-4, with D possibly TRBD1 on 6 matching bases. This CDR3 contains 16 residues. Germline V gives CDR1 MNHNS, CDR2 SASEGT. V was shortened by 3 bases and J by 2 bases, with 13 bases between the two germline ends. CDR3 sequence reads: CASSDREGGTNEKLFF. The CDR3 DNA reads as TGTGCCAGCAGTGACCGGGAGGGGGGTACTAATGAAAAACTGTTTTTT.

The CDR3 DNA sequence: TGTGCCTGGAGTGCCCCACAGGGGGCATCCTACGAGCAGTACTTC. Protein: CAWSAPQGASYEQYF. The chain uses TRBV30 and TRBJ2-7; 9 bases fit TRBD1. The CDR3 has 15 residues. Germline trimming cut 1 base from V and 1 base from J; bases unmatched to any gene: 5. Per the germline V gene, CDR1 is GTSNPN and CDR2 is SVGIG (reference sequence). Using reference TRBV30 and TRBJ2-7 for the parts outside the CDR3, the full variable domain is SQTIHQWPATLVQPVGSPLSLECTVEGTSNPNLYWYRQAAGRGLQLLFYSVGIGQISSEVPQNLSASRPQDRQFILSSKKLLLSDSGFYLCAWSAPQGASYEQYFGPGTRLTVT.

This chain uses TRBV7-3 with TRBJ2-2, with TRBD1 identical over 7 bases. The V gene end was trimmed by 1 base and the J gene end by 2 bases; junction bases not matched to a gene: 10. The germline gives CDR1 SGHTA, CDR2 FQGTGA. The CDR3 contains 18 residues. CDR3: CASSLKKGTGVNTGELFF. The DNA of the CDR3 is TGTGCCAGCAGCTTAAAAAAGGGCACAGGGGTTAACACCGGGGAGCTGTTTTTT.

The chain is built from TRBV5-4 and TRBJ1-2, with 8 bases fitting TRBD1. The germline V gene has CDR1 SGHNT and CDR2 YYREEE (reference sequence). V lost 3 bases to trimming and J lost 8 bases; unmatched junction nucleotides: 9. This CDR3 region has 14 residues. Here the CDR3 DNA reads TGTGCCAGCAGCTCGTGGACAGGGTTTGAAGGCTACACCTTC. It encodes CASSSWTGFEGYTF.

The chain couples TRBV9 to TRBJ2-2; TRBD2 agrees at 11 bases. With 2 bases clipped from V and 0 bases from J, the junction kept 6 bases outside the gene matches. The CDR3 extends over 18 amino acids. The germline CDR1 and CDR2 sequences are SGDLS and YYNGEE. The CDR3 nucleotides read TGTGCCAGCAGCGTCCAAGGTAGCGGGGGGGCGAACACCGGGGAGCTGTTTTTT. Protein product: CASSVQGSGGANTGELFF.

The CDR3 DNA reads TGTGCCAGCAGTTTATCGGCCTACACTGAAGCTTTCTTT. Translation: CASSLSAYTEAFF. V is TRBV27 and J is TRBJ1-1; D uncertain. The CDR3 contains 13 residues. V was shortened by 0 bases and J by 3 bases, with 5 bases between the two germline ends. Germline V gene lookup returns CDR1 MNHEY and CDR2 SMNVEV (reference sequence).

As to this clone: This CDR3 is also generated by other DNA sequences in the sample. The chain carries TRBV7-9 and TRBJ2-7, with unresolved D. V was pared by 1 base and J by 3 bases, with 4 bases between. Germline V gene sequence: CDR1 SEHNR, CDR2 FQNEAQ (reference sequence). The CDR3 totals 12 residues. CDR3 amino acids: CASSLGSYEQYF. Here the CDR3 DNA reads TGTGCCAGCAGCTTAGGGAGCTACGAGCAGTACTTC.

The V and J genes are TRBV6-5 and TRBJ1-6, with 12 bases aligning to TRBD1. Germline-derived CDR1 and CDR2 are MNHEY and SVGAGI. The V and J ends lost 6 bases and 13 bases, in that order; junction bases with no gene match: 7. The CDR3 consists of 14 residues. CDR3 nucleotides: TGTGCCAGCAGCTGGGGACAGGGGGCAAGGCCCCTCCACTTT. Encoded protein: CASSWGQGARPLHF.

For this clone: The same CDR3 also results from other DNA sequences found in this sample. This sequence joins TRBV5-1 and TRBJ2-7, with 8 bases matching TRBD1. This CDR3 has 14 residues. Germline trimming cut 3 bases from V and 1 base from J; bases unmatched to any gene: 3. CDR1 and CDR2 from the germline V gene are SGHRS and YFSETQ. CDR3 sequence reads: CASSYGTGSYEQYF. CDR3 coding DNA: TGCGCCAGCAGCTACGGGACAGGATCCTACGAGCAGTACTTC.

This clone was seen a few times. The J gene is TRBJ1-1, the V gene TRBV6-5, with a tentative D call TRBD1 (5 bases). This CDR3 has 11 residues. Trimming stripped 4 bases from V and 6 bases from J, with 6 bases between. Germline lookup yields CDR1 MNHEY and CDR2 SVGAGI. The CDR3 is CASSSTAEAFF. Written as DNA, the CDR3 is TGTGCCAGCAGTTCGACAGCTGAAGCTTTCTTT.

J is TRBJ1-1 and V is TRBV11-1, with D maybe TRBD1 (5 bases). The CDR3 runs to 13 residues. In germline, CDR1 is SGHAT, CDR2 FQDESV (reference sequence). Trimming took off 2 bases at V and 5 bases at J, with 9 bases between the two ends. The CDR3 sequence is CASSLPGLTEAFF. The CDR3 DNA reads as TGTGCCAGCAGCTTACCAGGGTTAACTGAAGCTTTCTTT.

This chain links TRBV7-3 with TRBJ1-1; tentatively, D is TRBD1 (6 bases). This CDR3 contains 17 residues. Germline V CDR1 and CDR2: SGHTA, FQGTGA. Trimming pared 3 bases from V and 1 base from J, leaving 18 bases between. Here the CDR3 reads CASSLGGGGEANTEAFF. In DNA form, the CDR3 reads TGTGCCAGCAGCTTGGGAGGGGGGGGAGAGGCGAACACTGAAGCTTTCTTT.

The chain uses TRBV25-1 and TRBJ2-3; unclear D gene. CDR1 and CDR2 (germline): MGHDK, SYGVNS. This CDR3 has 15 amino acids. Trimming took off 0 bases at V and 0 bases at J, with 7 bases between the two ends. The CDR3 nucleotides read TGTGCCAGCAGTGAATATTGGCCTAGCACAGATACGCAGTATTTT. Translating gives CASSEYWPSTDTQYF.

The chain combines TRBV9 with TRBJ1-1; D gene uncertain. The CDR3 consists of 11 residues. Trimming removed 4 bases at V and 7 bases at J, with 8 bases between. CDR1 and CDR2 from the germline V gene are SGDLS and YYNGEE. This chain's CDR3 is CASSSQNEAFF. The CDR3 region has the DNA TGTGCCAGCAGCTCACAAAATGAAGCTTTCTTT.

CDR3: CASSEYILNTEAFF. The CDR3 coding sequence is TGCGCCAGCAGTGAGTATATCCTGAACACTGAAGCTTTCTTT. J is TRBJ1-1 and V is TRBV10-2, with D unresolved. Trimming took off 1 base at V and 0 bases at J, with 6 bases between the two ends. The CDR3 sequence is 14 residues long. CDR1 and CDR2 from the germline V gene are WSHSY and SAAADI.

The chain is built from TRBV25-1 and TRBJ2-4; D is unresolved. The V end lost 4 bases, the J end lost 2 bases, and 9 bases lay between the germline ends. Germline V CDR1 and CDR2: MGHDK, SYGVNS. The CDR3 covers 14 residues. This CDR3 is CASSGRRPKNIQYF. The CDR3 coding sequence is TGTGCCAGCAGTGGAAGGAGACCCAAAAACATTCAGTACTTC.

V gene TRBV5-8 combines with J gene TRBJ1-1; D not certain. The CDR3 length is 12 residues. Between the trimmed V and J ends, which lost 1 base and 7 bases, there was a span of 8 bases. In germline, CDR1 is SGHTS, CDR2 YDEGEE. The CDR3 region has the DNA TGTGCCAGCAGCTTGATGAGTGATGAAGCTTTCTTT. This codes for CASSLMSDEAFF.

This clone is a singleton in its sample. This chain uses TRBV29-1 with TRBJ1-1; TRBD1 aligns across 9 bases. CDR1 and CDR2 from the germline V gene are SQVTM and ANQGSEA. V lost 7 bases and J lost 5; bases outside the gene matches: 8. This CDR3 is 13 amino acids long. The CDR3 bases are TGCAGCGCCCTGGACAGGGGAGGGACTGAAGCTTTCTTT. Residues: CSALDRGGTEAFF.

The V and J genes are TRBV5-1 and TRBJ2-1; D is possibly TRBD2 (5 bases). Trimming removed 4 bases at V and 10 bases at J, with 12 bases between. The germline CDR1 and CDR2 sequences are SGHRS and YFSETQ. This CDR3 comprises 12 residues. CDR3 sequence (DNA): TGCGCCAGCAGCGACCCTGGCGGGGAGCAGTTCTTC. Encoded protein: CASSDPGGEQFF.

The chain links TRBV6-1 to TRBJ2-7; 9 nucleotides match TRBD2. Germline CDR1 reads MNHNS; CDR2 reads SASEGT. V shed 11 bases, J shed 4 bases, and the junction held 6 bases outside the gene matches. This CDR3 region has 12 residues. The CDR3 spells CAGSGGLYEQYF. The CDR3 nucleotides read TGTGCCGGTAGCGGGGGCTTATACGAGCAGTACTTC.

This sequence joins TRBV27 and TRBJ2-2; 7 bases are a match to TRBD1. Germline loops: CDR1 MNHEY, CDR2 SMNVEV (reference sequence). With 5 bases clipped from V and 6 bases from J, the junction kept 3 bases outside the gene matches. The CDR3 runs 13 residues. CDR3 bases: TGTGCCAGCAGTCATAGGGGGCCCGGGGAGCTGTTTTTT. Translating it yields CASSHRGPGELFF.

The chain links TRBV4-3 to TRBJ2-1; 10 bases line up with TRBD2. After removal of 0 bases from V and 8 bases from J, the junction contained 7 bases not matched to a gene. The length of the CDR3 is 16 residues. In germline, CDR1 is LGHNA, CDR2 YSLEER. CDR3 residues: CASSQDLSGGADEQFF. The CDR3 DNA follows: TGCGCCAGCAGCCAAGATCTGAGCGGGGGGGCGGATGAGCAGTTCTTC.

This chain connects TRBV30 to TRBJ1-2, with D perhaps TRBD1 (6 bases). Germline V lookup: CDR1 GTSNPN, CDR2 SVGIG (reference sequence). V gave up 2 bases and J gave up 4 bases, with 17 bases separating them. CDR3 size: 15 residues. The DNA for the CDR3 is TGTGCCTGGAGTATAACCCGGGGGGGCGCCTATGGCTACACCTTC. This translates into CAWSITRGGAYGYTF.

The genes are TRBV6-5 and TRBJ2-1; possibly TRBD2 for D (6 bases). The V gene's germline CDR1 is MNHEY and CDR2 SVGAGI. This CDR3 contains 15 residues. V shed 5 bases and J shed 2 bases, with 13 bases lying between them. As DNA, the CDR3 is TGTGCCAGCAGTCCGACGGGGGTCGCCTACAATGAGCAGTTCTTC. This encodes CASSPTGVAYNEQFF.

The rearrangement links TRBV19 to TRBJ2-1, with 10 bases aligning to TRBD2. The CDR3 spans 16 residues. In germline, CDR1 is LNHDA, CDR2 SQIVND (reference sequence). V was clipped by 5 bases and J by 9 bases; unmatched bases: 13. CDR3 bases: TGTGCCAGTAGTTCCCAGCGGGGGGGCCTCAAGGGTGAGCAGTTCTTC. Encoded protein: CASSSQRGGLKGEQFF.

The chain recombines TRBV19 with TRBJ2-7, with 9 bases aligning to TRBD1. This CDR3 spans 15 amino acids. The V gene end was trimmed by 1 base and the J gene end by 3 bases; junction bases not matched to a gene: 4. Looked up from germline, CDR1 is LNHDA and CDR2 is SQIVND (reference sequence). CDR3 amino acids: CASSIGWTGVYEQYF. The DNA for the CDR3 is TGTGCCAGTAGTATAGGGTGGACAGGGGTCTACGAGCAGTACTTC.

The chain employs TRBV4-1 and TRBJ2-7; maybe TRBD1 (6 bases). Looked up from germline, CDR1 is MGHRA and CDR2 is YSYEKL. The CDR3 totals 19 residues. The V gene lost 4 bases and the J gene lost 2 bases, with 27 bases spanning the gap. The CDR3 coding sequence is TGCGCCAGCAGCCCCATCACAGGGTTGGGAAAGAAGATCCCCTACGAGCAGTACTTC. The encoded protein is CASSPITGLGKKIPYEQYF.

This rearrangement joins TRBV19 to TRBJ1-5, with unresolved D. The V end was cut by 7 bases, the J end by 5 bases, with 9 bases between. The CDR3 is 12 amino acids. Germline V gene lookup returns CDR1 LNHDA and CDR2 SQIVND (reference sequence). In DNA, the CDR3 is TGTGCCAGTATGATGGGCGATCAGCCCCAGCATTTT. Protein product: CASMMGDQPQHF.